The rows below give T cell receptor beta chains drawn from one sample of a study of regulatory T cells in long-lasting Graves disease. TCRdb itself ran the multiplex PCR reads through MiXCR, one entry per CDR3 protein. The sample shows some 240,000 distinct CDR3 sequences, around 20% of them seen only once. These same data were also listed under a study on T cells in Graves' hyperthyroidism and ophthalmopathy.

The source material was peripheral blood mononuclear cells (PBMCs), sampled at new diagnosis, from a patient treated with antithyroid drugs. Every receptor here comes from a woman in her thirties with Graves disease. Each CDR3 is given with its conserved first and last residue. The D gene is left open where the match is weak.

v_call d_call cdr3_aa
TRBV5-1 . CASSPQGWETQYF
TRBV29-1 . CSVEPGTGELFF
TRBV11-3 TRBD2 CASSSLAGRQETQYF
TRBV6-2/TRBV6-3 . CASSRTYDTEAFF
TRBV20-1 . CSASLVRGNTEAFF
TRBV28 . CASSLLQGTQYF
TRBV7-9 . CASSLVATYEQYF
TRBV7-9 . CASSSEMGKETQYF
TRBV20-1 . CSARGGGIPDYEQYF
TRBV30 . CAWSEGGAEAFF
TRBV7-8 . CASLRPPGKDTEAFF
TRBV3-1 . CASSQGAGRTF
TRBV28 . CASSLILSGYTF
TRBV20-1 TRBD2 CSAKEYIGTSGLTLPNEQFF
TRBV6-5 . CASRYREFTYEQYF
TRBV3-1 . CASSPRGGGLETQYF
TRBV24-1 . CATSLGVNSPLHF